The T cell receptor (beta chain) described here comes from a study of T cells after yellow fever vaccination. Findings and caveats of the study: Subsequent booster samples again held most clones from primary vaccination (96% CD4, just under 90% CD8).

This clonotype has more than one count but fewer than ten. As yet, its antigen is unknown. The CDR3 has 15 amino acids. Between the trimmed V and J ends, which lost 0 bases and 4 bases, there was a span of 8 bases. Germline V gives CDR1 SGHNT, CDR2 YYREEE (reference sequence). Via MiXCR, TCRdb re-called the 5' RACE reads, giving one row per CDR3 protein. The profile covers about 130,000 distinct CDR3 sequences, with around 7.7% appearing a single time and approximately 2.7% taken by the ten largest. The chain links TRBV5-4 to TRBJ2-6; D remains unclear. The clonotype comes from a man younger than 30 who received the YFV17D yellow fever vaccine. The sequencing here drew on CD4+ T cells sorted from PBMCs, taken 10 days after the first yellow fever vaccination. CDR3 amino acids: CASSLGATGANVLTF. The CDR3, as DNA: TGTGCCAGCAGCTTGGGTGCTACCGGGGCCAACGTCCTGACTTTC.